A single sample gave rise to the 13 T cell receptor beta chains below, sequenced in a study of blood T cell repertoires in COVID-19. The assay was immunoSEQ multiplex PCR, and TCRdb's table has in-frame clones only and misses some. Of about 180,000 clones in the sample, approximately 90% were seen once. Sequencing was done on a sample of peripheral blood. The receptors come from a man between 18 and 35 years old who had recovered from COVID-19.

This chain links TRBV9 with TRBJ2-7; 7 positions match TRBD1. Germline values: CDR1 SGDLS, CDR2 YYNGEE. CDR3 length equals 13 residues. Trimming took 3 bases from V and 2 from J; bases not matched to a gene: 2. In DNA form, the CDR3 reads TGTGCCAGCAGCGAGGGGGCTACCTACGAGCAGTACTTC. It specifies CASSEGATYEQYF. The variable domain in full, completed from reference TRBV9 and TRBJ2-7, reads DSGVTQTPKHLITATGQRVTLRCSPRSGDLSVYWYQQSLDQGLQFLIQYYNGEERAKGNILERFSAQQFPDLHSELNLSSLELGDSALYFCASSEGATYEQYFGPGTRLTVT.

The V gene is TRBV28, the J gene TRBJ1-1; TRBD1 matches 8 bases. Unmatched junction bases numbered 5, after V lost 1 base and J lost 1 base. The CDR3 totals 16 residues. Germline CDR1 reads MDHEN; CDR2 reads SYDVKM. The CDR3 DNA is TGTGCCAGCAGTTTATCGGGACAGGCCTCGAACACTGAAGCTTTCTTT. Translated: CASSLSGQASNTEAFF.

This clone was observed a handful of times. This rearrangement joins TRBV4-2 to TRBJ2-7, with TRBD1 matching over 11 bases. This CDR3 spans 15 amino acids. CDR1 and CDR2 from the germline V gene are LGHNA and YNFKEQ. Losses at the gene ends were 1 base for V and 4 bases for J; bases not matched to a gene: 3. The CDR3 DNA follows: TGTGCCAGCAGCCAAGCCGGGACAGGGGGGTACGAGCAGTACTTC. As protein: CASSQAGTGGYEQYF.

The gene calls are TRBV19 and TRBJ1-5; 7 nucleotides line up with TRBD1. Germline V lookup: CDR1 LNHDA, CDR2 SQIVND (reference sequence). V was clipped by 8 bases and J by 4 bases; unmatched bases: 8. The CDR3 spans 14 residues. This chain's CDR3 is CASDTGDSNQPQHF. For the CDR3, the DNA is TGTGCCAGTGATACAGGGGATTCAAATCAGCCCCAGCATTTT.

The rearrangement uses TRBV6-2 or TRBV6-3 and TRBJ2-7; the match to TRBD2 covers 12 bases. From germline, CDR1 is MNHEY and CDR2 SVGEGT. The CDR3 sequence is 17 residues long. V lost 4 bases, J lost 3 bases, and 10 bases stayed unmatched. CDR3: CASSWSRTSGTDYEQYF. The CDR3 DNA reads TGTGCCAGCAGTTGGTCCCGGACTAGCGGGACGGACTACGAGCAGTACTTC.

The rearrangement uses TRBV9 and TRBJ2-7, with 7 bases that match TRBD2. The CDR3 runs to 16 residues. V dropped 3 bases and J dropped 2; count of bases not matched to a gene: 11. Germline CDR1 SGDLS, CDR2 YYNGEE. As DNA, the CDR3 is TGTGCCAGCAGCGCCGCCGGGGGGTCGCGAGCCTACGAGCAGTACTTC. Encoded protein: CASSAAGGSRAYEQYF. Drawing the rest from reference TRBV9 and TRBJ2-7, the complete variable domain is DSGVTQTPKHLITATGQRVTLRCSPRSGDLSVYWYQQSLDQGLQFLIQYYNGEERAKGNILERFSAQQFPDLHSELNLSSLELGDSALYFCASSAAGGSRAYEQYFGPGTRLTVT.

Only one count was recorded for this clone. V gene TRBV11-2 combines with J gene TRBJ2-1, with 7 bases fitting TRBD2. V lost 2 bases to trimming and J lost 0 bases; unmatched junction nucleotides: 1. Germline CDR1 is SGHAT and CDR2 is FQNNGV. CDR3 size: 15 residues. This CDR3 reads CASSLLAGSYNEQFF. The CDR3 DNA reads TGTGCCAGCAGCTTATTAGCGGGCTCCTACAATGAGCAGTTCTTC.

This chain uses TRBV7-3 with TRBJ2-2; unclear D gene. V lost 4 bases and J lost 1, with 7 bases in between. Germline values: CDR1 SGHTA, CDR2 FQGTGA. The length of the CDR3 is 14 residues. The CDR3 is CASSSRQNTGELFF. Written as DNA, the CDR3 is TGTGCCAGCAGCTCTCGACAGAACACCGGGGAGCTGTTTTTT. The full variable domain, its missing parts supplied by reference TRBV7-3 and TRBJ2-2, is GAGVSQTPSNKVTEKGKYVELRCDPISGHTALYWYRQSLGQGPEFLIYFQGTGAADDSGLPNDRFFAVRPEGSVSTLKIQRTERGDSAVYLCASSSRQNTGELFFGEGSRLTVL.

This chain links TRBV11-2 with TRBJ2-7; D may be TRBD1 (5 bases). CDR3 length: 14 amino acids. CDR1 SGHAT and CDR2 FQNNGV come from the germline V gene. Trimming removed 5 bases at V and 3 bases at J, with 14 bases between. The CDR3 protein is CASSPSPQGYEQYF. DNA for the CDR3: TGTGCCAGCAGCCCGAGCCCCCAGGGCTACGAGCAGTACTTC.

The V and J genes are TRBV11-2 and TRBJ1-2, with D unclear. The CDR3 covers 16 residues. Germline CDR1 is SGHAT and CDR2 is FQNNGV. Trimming pared 5 bases from V and 1 base from J, leaving 17 bases between. DNA of the CDR3: TGTGCCAGCAGCCAGTCATCGGGCGGGTATAACTATGGCTACACCTTC. This translates into CASSQSSGGYNYGYTF. The complete variable domain, with remaining parts taken from reference TRBV11-2 and TRBJ1-2, reads EAGVAQSPRYKIIEKRQSVAFWCNPISGHATLYWYQQILGQGPKLLIQFQNNGVVDDSQLPKDRFSAERLKGVDSTLKIQPAKLEDSAVYLCASSQSSGGYNYGYTFGSGTRLTVV.

This chain links TRBV14 with TRBJ2-3; a weak D match, TRBD1 (6 bases). Trimming removed 3 bases from V and 10 bases from J, with 17 bases in between. Germline CDR1 SGHDN, CDR2 FVKESK. The CDR3 totals 14 residues. The CDR3 is CASSQDTGHRAQYF. The CDR3 DNA is TGTGCCAGCAGCCAGGATACGGGACATCGGGCGCAGTATTTT.

V usage is TRBV3-1 (or the pseudogene TRBV3-2) and J usage is TRBJ2-1, with D possibly being TRBD2 (7 bases). Trimming took 0 bases from V and 8 from J, leaving 23 bases between them. CDR1 LGHDT and CDR2 YNNKEL come from the germline V gene (reference sequence). The CDR3 has 18 residues. The CDR3, as DNA: TGTGCCAGCAGCCAAGAGGGATCGGGGCTAGGGGGGGTCGATGAGCAGTTCTTC. Protein sequence: CASSQEGSGLGGVDEQFF.

The CDR3 DNA reads as TGTGCCAGCAGCTTAGGGGGGATATTGACTAGCGACCCCTACGAGCAGTACTTC. Translation: CASSLGGILTSDPYEQYF. V and J are TRBV11-2 and TRBJ2-7; 8 nucleotides line up with TRBD2. J lost 2 bases, V lost 1 base, and 13 bases had no gene match. The CDR3 has 18 residues. CDR1 and CDR2 (germline): SGHAT, FQNNGV.